These 10 T cell receptor beta chains were all obtained from the same sample, sequenced in a study of cytomegalovirus exposure and HLA in healthy donors. The primer mix had 60 Vbeta and 13 Jbeta primers. Sequencing was performed with immunoSEQ multiplex PCR; in TCRdb, only in-frame clones are kept and a portion is missing. The table includes 110,000 to 150,000 clones, about 77% detected once. Sequencing was done on a sample of PBMCs. These receptors all come from a female donor in good health and CMV-seronegative.

V is TRBV9 and J is TRBJ2-1; weak D call: TRBD1 (5 bases). From germline, CDR1 is SGDLS and CDR2 YYNGEE. The CDR3 runs 14 residues. V gave up 4 bases and J gave up 10 bases, with 18 bases separating them. The CDR3, as DNA: TGTGCCAGCAGCCCAAACTCTCCTGGACAAGAGCAGTTCTTC. Protein product: CASSPNSPGQEQFF.

This clone was seen only once. V and J are TRBV5-1 and TRBJ2-7; 7 bases align to TRBD1. Germline CDR1 is SGHRS and CDR2 is YFSETQ. This CDR3 region has 14 residues. Germline trimming cut 1 base from V and 2 bases from J; bases unmatched to any gene: 3. CDR3 DNA sequence: TGCGCCAGCAGCTTGACGGGACAGCCCTACGAGCAGTACTTC. The encoded protein is CASSLTGQPYEQYF.

This clone was detected only once. Relative to the germline gene, one junction end is altered; a read error may explain this. The chain has TRBV7-7 and TRBJ2-5, with 8 nucleotides matching TRBD2. Per the germline V gene, CDR1 is SSHAT and CDR2 is FNYEAQ (reference sequence). This CDR3 contains 15 residues. As DNA, the CDR3 is TGTGCTAGCAGCTCCCGGGGGGGGGCTGTAGAGACCCAGTACTTC. Translating it yields CASSSRGGAVETQYF.

This clone has a handful of counts. The same CDR3 is also encoded by other DNA sequences in this sample. V is TRBV5-6 and J is TRBJ2-7; 7 positions match TRBD1. The CDR3 length is 14 residues. CDR1 is SGHDT and CDR2 is YYEEEE in the germline V gene. V shed 0 bases and J 4 bases; nucleotides not matched to a gene: 4. CDR3: CASSLGQGPYEQYF. The CDR3 DNA follows: TGTGCCAGCAGCTTGGGACAGGGCCCTTACGAGCAGTACTTC.

This chain's CDR3 is CASSQGGYNSPLHF. The DNA for the CDR3 is TGTGCCAGCAGTCAAGGGGGTTATAATTCACCCCTCCACTTT. The chain is built from TRBV28 and TRBJ1-6; D may be TRBD1 (6 bases). Germline values: CDR1 MDHEN, CDR2 SYDVKM. V was pared by 5 bases and J by 4 bases, with 9 bases between. The CDR3 runs 14 residues.

The chain employs TRBV30 and TRBJ2-1; 11 bases are shared with TRBD2. With V trimmed by 0 bases and J by 4 bases, 2 bases remained unmatched. The CDR3 covers 15 residues. From germline, CDR1 is GTSNPN and CDR2 SVGIG (reference sequence). CDR3 bases: TGTGCCTGGAGTGTAGGGACTAGCGGTTACAATGAGCAGTTCTTC. Translated: CAWSVGTSGYNEQFF.

The chain joins TRBV6-5 to TRBJ1-2; TRBD1 agrees at 9 bases. CDR3 length equals 15 residues. The germline gives CDR1 MNHEY, CDR2 SVGAGI. V lost 2 bases and J lost 8; bases outside the gene matches: 9. The CDR3 sequence: CASSYDSGTGNGYTF. The CDR3 DNA reads TGTGCCAGCAGTTACGATTCCGGGACAGGGAACGGCTACACCTTC.

This clone has a handful of counts. V is TRBV25-1 and J is TRBJ1-2; 7 bases align to TRBD1. CDR3 length: 14 residues. Germline lookup yields CDR1 MGHDK and CDR2 SYGVNS. V shed 6 bases, J shed 2 bases, and the junction held 6 bases outside the gene matches. DNA of the CDR3: TGTGCCAGCAGCCGGGGGACAGAAAACTATGGCTACACCTTC. Amino acid sequence: CASSRGTENYGYTF.

This clone occurred once. The rearrangement uses TRBV29-1 and TRBJ2-2; 7 bases are shared with TRBD1. Trimming took 7 bases from V and 0 from J; bases not matched to a gene: 8. The germline V gene encodes CDR1 SQVTM and CDR2 ANQGSEA. This CDR3 is 15 amino acids long. CDR3 residues: CSGLQGTANTGELFF. The CDR3, as DNA: TGCAGCGGCCTACAGGGGACAGCGAACACCGGGGAGCTGTTTTTT.

The chain joins TRBV5-4 to TRBJ2-3; TRBD2 is a possible D gene (5 bases). The germline gives CDR1 SGHNT, CDR2 YYREEE (reference sequence). The CDR3 spans 15 residues. Trimming took 0 bases from V and 2 from J, leaving 10 bases between them. The CDR3 DNA reads TGTGCCAGCAGCTTGGCCGGACTCTACACAGATACGCAGTATTTT. Encoded protein: CASSLAGLYTDTQYF.